The 25 T cell receptor beta chains listed next were all sequenced from one sample in a study of shared clonotypes between healthy human individuals. The data were produced by immunoSEQ multiplex PCR, yet TCRdb's version contains in-frame clones alone and is incomplete. The sample consists of around 2,000,000 clones, about 95% of them appearing once. Positive CCR7 selection of CD45RO-negative cells yielded the naive CD8 cells, and terminally differentiated effector memory CD45RA+ cells were excluded. Source material: naive CD8+ T cells sorted from blood. The receptor source for this set is a man between 18 and 29 years old in good health.

V usage is TRBV30 and J usage is TRBJ1-5; the D is unclear. Looked up from germline, CDR1 is GTSNPN and CDR2 is SVGIG (reference sequence). The ends were cut back, 0 bases at V and 5 bases at J, with 11 bases in the middle. CDR3 length: 14 amino acids. As DNA, the CDR3 is TGTGCCTGGAGTGTCGGGCCAGCCTATCAGCCCCAGCATTTT. Protein sequence: CAWSVGPAYQPQHF.

The table lists this clone with a count of one. The chain's CDR3 is CASSRPTSLFF. As DNA, the CDR3 is TGTGCCAGCAGCCGCCCGACTAGCCTGTTCTTC. The genes are TRBV5-8 and TRBJ2-1, with TRBD2 identical over 7 bases. V trimming: 4 bases; J trimming: 15 bases; junction bases outside the gene matches: 7. Germline lookup yields CDR1 SGHTS and CDR2 YDEGEE. CDR3 size: 11 residues.

The chain joins TRBV28 to TRBJ1-3; TRBD1 is a possible D gene (5 bases). Germline V lookup: CDR1 MDHEN, CDR2 SYDVKM. There are 14 residues in the CDR3. V lost 5 bases and J lost 4, with 12 bases in between. As DNA, the CDR3 is TGTGCCAGCAGTCTCAGGGATACCGGAAACACCATATATTTT. It translates to CASSLRDTGNTIYF.

The chain has TRBV29-1 and TRBJ2-4; D is unresolved. With 1 base removed from V and 7 bases from J, the gap between germline ends came to 5 bases. CDR3 length: 11 residues. Germline lookup yields CDR1 SQVTM and CDR2 ANQGSEA. For the CDR3, the DNA is TGCAGCGTTGAAGTAGTTAACATTCAGTACTTC. Protein: CSVEVVNIQYF.

The count of this clone is one. The chain links TRBV4-2 to TRBJ1-3, with 11 bases matching TRBD1. Germline-derived CDR1 and CDR2 are LGHNA and YNFKEQ. The CDR3 is 18 amino acids. Unmatched junction bases numbered 11, after V lost 0 bases and J lost 7 bases. Written as DNA, the CDR3 is TGTGCCAGCAGCCAAGAAGGCCGGGGGACAGGGGGTAAGAACACCATATATTTT. This gives the protein CASSQEGRGTGGKNTIYF.

The CDR3 sequence is CASSVGQLYEQYF. For the CDR3, the DNA is TGTGCCAGCAGTGTGGGACAGTTATACGAGCAGTACTTC. The rearrangement links TRBV6-6 to TRBJ2-7, with TRBD1 matching over 7 bases. Trimming cost V 5 bases and J 4 bases; bases outside gene matches: 5. CDR3 length equals 13 residues. Germline CDR1 and CDR2: MNHNY and SVGAGI (reference sequence).

The chain is built from TRBV13 and TRBJ1-2; D is undetermined. There are 12 residues in the CDR3. V gave up 1 base and J gave up 5 bases, with 5 bases separating them. Germline-derived CDR1 and CDR2 are PRHDT and FYEKMQ (reference sequence). The CDR3 DNA follows: TGTGCCAGCAGCTTAGACGAATATGGCTACACCTTC. Translation gives CASSLDEYGYTF.

As regards this clone: One junction end does not reproduce the germline sequence, and a read error may be involved. The chain is built from TRBV7-7 and TRBJ2-5; TRBD1 is a possible D gene (5 bases). The CDR3 covers 14 residues. Germline values: CDR1 SSHAT, CDR2 FNYEAQ (reference sequence). Here the CDR3 DNA reads TGTGCTAGCAGCTTAAATCAGGGAAGAGAGACCCAGTACTTC. This gives the protein CASSLNQGRETQYF.

In DNA form, the CDR3 reads TGTGCCACCCCACTAGCGGGAGGGACCGGGGAGCTGTTTTTT. It is translated as CATPLAGGTGELFF. V and J are TRBV11-3 and TRBJ2-2; 13 bases are shared with TRBD2. This CDR3 spans 14 amino acids. Germline loops: CDR1 SGHNT, CDR2 YENEEA. The trim removed 10 bases at V and 5 bases at J, leaving 4 bases unmatched. The variable domain in full, completed from reference TRBV11-3 and TRBJ2-2, reads EAGVVQSPRYKIIEKKQPVAFWCNPISGHNTLYWYLQNLGQGPELLIRYENEEAVDDSQLPKDRFSAERLKGVDSTLKIQPAELGDSAVYLCATPLAGGTGELFFGEGSRLTVL.

V usage is TRBV5-6 and J usage is TRBJ2-5; 9 nucleotides agree with TRBD1. Trimming took 0 bases from V and 6 from J; bases not matched to a gene: 6. The CDR3 totals 15 residues. The germline gives CDR1 SGHDT, CDR2 YYEEEE. CDR3 DNA sequence: TGTGCCAGCAGCTTGGCCACAGGGGGCGCGAAGACCCAGTACTTC. Translating it yields CASSLATGGAKTQYF.

The chain is built from TRBV11-3 and TRBJ2-2; D gene unclear. Trimming took 9 bases from V and 0 from J, leaving 8 bases between them. The CDR3 sequence is 13 residues long. Germline V gives CDR1 SGHNT, CDR2 YENEEA. CDR3 region: CARESSNTGELFF. In nucleotides, the CDR3 is TGTGCCAGAGAGAGTTCGAACACCGGGGAGCTGTTTTTT.

The CDR3 sequence is CASSQLELLNTEAFF. Here the CDR3 DNA reads TGCGCCAGCAGCCAACTTGAACTCTTGAACACTGAAGCTTTCTTT. This chain joins TRBV4-1 and TRBJ1-1; no definite D call. CDR3 length: 15 residues. Trimming shortened V by 2 bases and J by 0 bases, and 10 bases separated the two germline ends. CDR1 is MGHRA, CDR2 YSYEKL, per germline.

The V call is TRBV4-1, the J call TRBJ1-1, with 7 positions matching TRBD1. V shed 3 bases, J shed 0 bases, and the junction held 4 bases outside the gene matches. This CDR3 is 15 amino acids long. Germline-derived CDR1 and CDR2 are MGHRA and YSYEKL. The CDR3, as DNA: TGCGCCAGCAGCCACTGGACAGGCATGAACACTGAAGCTTTCTTT. Translating gives CASSHWTGMNTEAFF.

CDR3 loop: CASSLLGAGNTGELFF. DNA of the CDR3: TGTGCCAGCAGTTTATTAGGGGCAGGGAACACCGGGGAGCTGTTTTTT. This chain links TRBV27 with TRBJ2-2, with a tentative D call TRBD1 (5 bases). The CDR3 has 16 amino acids. V was shortened by 1 base and J by 1 base, with 10 bases between the two germline ends. Looked up from germline, CDR1 is MNHEY and CDR2 is SMNVEV (reference sequence).

The chain couples TRBV6-1 to TRBJ1-2, with a weak D call TRBD1 (6 bases). The CDR3 is 15 residues long. Trimming pared 5 bases from V and 2 bases from J, leaving 15 bases between. Germline assignment: CDR1 MNHNS and CDR2 SASEGT. CDR3 amino acids: CASSPYRDPNYGYTF. The CDR3 bases are TGTGCCAGCAGTCCCTACAGGGATCCAAACTATGGCTACACCTTC.

The rearrangement joins TRBV28 to TRBJ2-1, with 7 bases that match TRBD1. The CDR3 is 16 amino acids. Per germline, CDR1 MDHEN and CDR2 SYDVKM. V gave up 6 bases and J gave up 2 bases; unmatched junction bases: 10. The CDR3 sequence is CASRGVTGLTYNEQFF. The CDR3 nucleotides read TGTGCCAGCAGAGGTGTGACAGGGTTGACCTACAATGAGCAGTTCTTC. Complete variable domain (other parts from reference TRBV28 and TRBJ2-1): DVKVTQSSRYLVKRTGEKVFLECVQDMDHENMFWYRQDPGLGLRLIYFSYDVKMKEKGDIPEGYSVSREKKERFSLILESASTNQTSMYLCASRGVTGLTYNEQFFGPGTRLTVL.

This CDR3 is CASSVRDLNQPQHF. Written as DNA, the CDR3 is TGTGCCAGTAGTGTCCGGGACCTCAATCAGCCCCAGCATTTT. V is TRBV19 and J is TRBJ1-5; D perhaps matches TRBD1 (5 bases). Germline V CDR1 and CDR2: LNHDA, SQIVND (reference sequence). CDR3 length: 14 residues. The germline V and J ends were trimmed by 5 bases and 3 bases, with 11 bases remaining between them.

The chain couples TRBV11-2 to TRBJ2-5; 7 bases align to TRBD2. This CDR3 comprises 15 residues. The germline V gene encodes CDR1 SGHAT and CDR2 FQNNGV. V lost 7 bases to trimming and J lost 2 bases; unmatched junction nucleotides: 10. CDR3 in amino acids: CASNNRWGGQETQYF. Here the CDR3 DNA reads TGTGCCAGCAACAATAGATGGGGGGGGCAAGAGACCCAGTACTTC.

This clone was counted a few times. The J gene is TRBJ1-1, the V gene TRBV7-6; 7 bases align to TRBD1. Per the germline V gene, CDR1 is SGHVS and CDR2 is FNYEAQ. The CDR3 loop spans 16 amino acids. V lost 1 base to trimming and J lost 0 bases; unmatched junction nucleotides: 5. The CDR3 protein is CASSLGQGPMNTEAFF. Here the CDR3 DNA reads TGTGCCAGCAGCTTAGGACAGGGCCCTATGAACACTGAAGCTTTCTTT.

With regard to this clone: This CDR3 is also generated by other DNA sequences in the sample. This sequence joins TRBV9 and TRBJ2-1, with TRBD2 identical over 8 bases. CDR1 is SGDLS and CDR2 is YYNGEE in the germline V gene. The V gene end was trimmed by 2 bases and the J gene end by 5 bases; junction bases not matched to a gene: 3. CDR3 length: 14 residues. The CDR3 DNA reads as TGTGCCAGCAGCGTGGCGGGGGGCAACAATGAGCAGTTCTTC. Translating it yields CASSVAGGNNEQFF.

V gene TRBV29-1 combines with J gene TRBJ2-7; 7 nucleotides match TRBD1. The CDR3 is made up of 12 amino acids. With 8 bases clipped from V and 0 bases from J, the junction kept 4 bases outside the gene matches. Germline V gene sequence: CDR1 SQVTM, CDR2 ANQGSEA. CDR3 DNA: TGCAGCATATGGACAGGCTCCTACGAGCAGTACTTC. This encodes CSIWTGSYEQYF.

J is TRBJ2-6 and V is TRBV28; either TRBD1 or TRBD2 may supply D (6 bases each). The V end was cut by 6 bases, the J end by 4 bases, with 22 bases between. CDR1 is MDHEN and CDR2 is SYDVKM in the germline V gene. The CDR3 spans 18 residues. The CDR3 sequence: CASRGRTGRLGGANVLTF. For the CDR3, the DNA is TGTGCCAGCAGGGGGAGAACAGGGAGGCTGGGAGGGGCCAACGTCCTGACTTTC.

As regards this clone: Other DNA sequences from this sample encode an identical CDR3 as well. The chain uses TRBV7-9 and TRBJ2-1, with 12 bases matching TRBD2. Germline V gene sequence: CDR1 SEHNR, CDR2 FQNEAQ (reference sequence). This CDR3 spans 16 amino acids. Unmatched junction bases numbered 1, after V lost 0 bases and J lost 4 bases. The CDR3 protein is CASSLAGTSGYNEQFF. DNA of the CDR3: TGTGCCAGCAGCTTAGCAGGGACTAGCGGGTACAATGAGCAGTTCTTC.

V gene TRBV4-2 combines with J gene TRBJ2-3, with TRBD2 identical over 12 bases. V lost 0 bases and J lost 6; bases outside the gene matches: 7. The CDR3 has 17 amino acids. CDR1 LGHNA and CDR2 YNFKEQ come from the germline V gene. The CDR3 loop reads CASSQDPTSGGGDTQYF. The CDR3 coding sequence is TGTGCCAGCAGCCAAGACCCGACTAGCGGGGGTGGGGATACGCAGTATTTT.

This clone occurred once. The rearrangement uses TRBV4-1 and TRBJ1-2; D possibly corresponds to TRBD1 (6 bases). The CDR3 contains 14 residues. The V end was cut by 4 bases, the J end by 5 bases, with 14 bases between. Germline-derived CDR1 and CDR2 are MGHRA and YSYEKL. Here the CDR3 reads CASSPQGGVYGYTF. DNA of the CDR3: TGCGCCAGCAGCCCACAAGGGGGGGTATATGGCTACACCTTC.